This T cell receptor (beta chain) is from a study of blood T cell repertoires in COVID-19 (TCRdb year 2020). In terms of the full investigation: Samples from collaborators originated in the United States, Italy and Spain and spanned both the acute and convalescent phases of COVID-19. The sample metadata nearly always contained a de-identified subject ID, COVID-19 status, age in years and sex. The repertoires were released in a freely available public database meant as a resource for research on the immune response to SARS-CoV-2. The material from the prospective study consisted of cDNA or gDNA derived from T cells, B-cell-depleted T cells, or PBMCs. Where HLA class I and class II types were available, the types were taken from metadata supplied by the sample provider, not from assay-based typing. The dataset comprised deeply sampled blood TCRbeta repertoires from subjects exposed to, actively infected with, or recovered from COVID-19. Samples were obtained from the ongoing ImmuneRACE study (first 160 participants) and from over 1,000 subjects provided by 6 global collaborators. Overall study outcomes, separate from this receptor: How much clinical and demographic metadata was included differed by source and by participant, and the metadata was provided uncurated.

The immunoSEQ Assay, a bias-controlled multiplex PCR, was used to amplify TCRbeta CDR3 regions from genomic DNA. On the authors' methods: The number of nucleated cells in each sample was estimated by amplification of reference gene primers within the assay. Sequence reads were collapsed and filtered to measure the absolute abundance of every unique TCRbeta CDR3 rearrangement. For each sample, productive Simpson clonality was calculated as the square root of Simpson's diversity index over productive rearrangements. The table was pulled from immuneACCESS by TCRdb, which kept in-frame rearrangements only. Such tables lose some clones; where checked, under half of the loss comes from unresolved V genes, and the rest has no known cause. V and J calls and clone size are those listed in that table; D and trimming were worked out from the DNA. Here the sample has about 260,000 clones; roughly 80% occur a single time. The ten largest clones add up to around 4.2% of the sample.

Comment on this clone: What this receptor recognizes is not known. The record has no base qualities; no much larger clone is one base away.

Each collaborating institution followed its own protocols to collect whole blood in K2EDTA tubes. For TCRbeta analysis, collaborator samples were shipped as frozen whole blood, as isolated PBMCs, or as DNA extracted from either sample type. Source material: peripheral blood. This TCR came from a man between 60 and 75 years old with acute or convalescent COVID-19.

The DNA sequence is TGTGCCAGCGGTTGGCGGGGCTACACCTTC. Its protein is CASGWRGYTF. The rearranged chain carries TRBV28 and TRBJ1-2; a confident D gene designation cannot be given. Measured from the cysteine to the phenylalanine, the CDR3 is 10 residues long. Only CDR3 DNA remains: 30 bases, in frame from the first base. V loses 8 bases, J loses 8 bases, and the germline ends lie 9 bases apart. CDR1 and CDR2 (MDHEN, SYDVKM) derive from the germline V gene.